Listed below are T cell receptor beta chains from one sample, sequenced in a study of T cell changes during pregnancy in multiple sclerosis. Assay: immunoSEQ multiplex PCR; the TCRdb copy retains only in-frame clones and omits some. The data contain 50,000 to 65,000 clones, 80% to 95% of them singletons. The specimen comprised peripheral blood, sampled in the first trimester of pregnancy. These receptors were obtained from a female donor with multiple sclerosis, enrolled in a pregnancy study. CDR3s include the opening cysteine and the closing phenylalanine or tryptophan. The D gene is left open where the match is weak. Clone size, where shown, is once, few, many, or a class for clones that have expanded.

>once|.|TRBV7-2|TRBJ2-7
CASSLSSVYEQYF
TGTGCCAGCAGCTTATCTTCAGTTTACGAGCAGTACTTC
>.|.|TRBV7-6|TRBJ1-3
CASSQQDWTGNTIYF
TGTGCCAGCAGCCAGCAGGACTGGACTGGAAACACCATATATTTT
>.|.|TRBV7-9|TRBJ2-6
CASSLFGGIANVLTF
TGTGCCAGCAGCTTATTCGGAGGGATAGCCAACGTCCTGACTTTC
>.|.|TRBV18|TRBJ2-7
CASSPPTGSYEQYF
TGTGCCAGCTCACCACCGACAGGTTCCTACGAGCAGTACTTC
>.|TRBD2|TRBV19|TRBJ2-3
CASSSGLAWDTQYF
TGTGCCAGCTCCTCGGGACTAGCCTGGGATACGCAGTATTTT
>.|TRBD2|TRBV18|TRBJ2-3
CASSPPTSRGTQYF
TGTGCCAGCTCACCACCGACTAGCCGAGGCACGCAGTATTTT
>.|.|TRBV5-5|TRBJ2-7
CASSLRQSYEQYF
TGTGCCAGCAGCTTAAGACAGTCCTACGAGCAGTACTTC
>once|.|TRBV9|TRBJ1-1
CASSATGGGTEAFF
TGTGCCAGCAGCGCCACCGGAGGAGGCACTGAAGCTTTCTTT
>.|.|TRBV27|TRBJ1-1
CASSLSRVGFMNTEAFF
TGTGCCAGCAGTTTATCCAGGGTGGGCTTCATGAACACTGAAGCTTTCTTT
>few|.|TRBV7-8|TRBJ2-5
CASSAGGETQYF
TGTGCCAGCAGCGCAGGGGGGGAGACCCAGTACTTC
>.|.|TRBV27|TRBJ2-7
CASSRSLYEQYF
TGTGCCAGCAGCCGTAGTCTTTACGAGCAGTACTTC
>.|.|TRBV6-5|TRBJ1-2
CASSSVGGTYGYTF
TGTGCCAGCAGTTCCGTCGGGGGTACCTATGGCTACACCTTC
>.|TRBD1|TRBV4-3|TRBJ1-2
CASSQNAGTGLSGYTF
TGCGCCAGCAGCCAAAACGCCGGGACAGGGCTATCTGGCTACACCTTC
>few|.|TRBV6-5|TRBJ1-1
CASSRSGDTEAFF
TGTGCCAGCAGTCGCTCCGGAGACACTGAAGCTTTCTTT
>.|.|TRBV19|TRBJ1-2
CASSIDRRWEGRRGGYTF
TGTGCCAGTAGTATAGATCGACGGTGGGAGGGGAGGCGCGGCGGCTACACCTTC
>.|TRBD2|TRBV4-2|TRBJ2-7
CASSQDPSGGPYEQYF
TGTGCCAGCAGCCAAGATCCGAGCGGGGGGCCCTACGAGCAGTACTTC
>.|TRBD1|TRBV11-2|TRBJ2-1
CASSLYQGAQDEQFF
TGTGCCAGCAGCTTATACCAGGGGGCGCAGGATGAGCAGTTCTTC
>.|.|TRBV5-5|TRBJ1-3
CASRVKGEWSSGNTIYF
TGTGCCAGCAGGGTAAAGGGGGAATGGAGCTCTGGAAACACCATATATTTT
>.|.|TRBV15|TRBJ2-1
CATSRAPGEQFF
TGTGCCACCAGCAGAGCCCCAGGCGAGCAGTTCTTC
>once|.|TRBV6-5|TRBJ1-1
CASIGGGGHTEAFF
TGTGCCAGCATCGGGGGCGGGGGCCACACTGAAGCTTTCTTT
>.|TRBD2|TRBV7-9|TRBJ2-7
CASIASGGGWGYEQYF
TGTGCCAGCATCGCCTCGGGGGGGGGCTGGGGCTACGAGCAGTACTTC
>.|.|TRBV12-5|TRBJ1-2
CAKVIPGVNYGYTF
TGTGCTAAGGTCATCCCGGGGGTAAACTATGGCTACACCTTC
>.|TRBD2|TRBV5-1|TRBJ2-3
CASSLAGGATDTQYF
TGCGCCAGCAGCTTGGCCGGGGGGGCCACAGATACGCAGTATTTT
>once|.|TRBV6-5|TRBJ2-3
CASSYLGREQYF
TGTGCCAGCAGTTACTTGGGCCGCGAGCAGTATTTT
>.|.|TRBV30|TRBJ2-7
CAWSPGTYEQYF
TGTGCCTGGAGTCCCGGGACCTACGAGCAGTACTTC
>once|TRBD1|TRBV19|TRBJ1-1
CASSWGQGVNTEAFF
TGTGCCAGCTCATGGGGACAGGGTGTGAACACTGAAGCTTTCTTT
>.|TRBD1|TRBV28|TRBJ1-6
CASSLFTRQGRSKSPLHF
TGTGCCAGCAGTTTATTTACCCGACAGGGCAGGAGTAAATCACCCCTCCACTTT
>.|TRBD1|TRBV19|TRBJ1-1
CASRSTGSQWYAEAFF
TGTGCCAGTAGGTCGACAGGGAGCCAGTGGTACGCTGAAGCTTTCTTT
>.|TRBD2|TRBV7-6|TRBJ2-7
CASSYWTSGYSYEQYF
TGTGCCAGCAGTTATTGGACTAGCGGTTACTCCTACGAGCAGTACTTC
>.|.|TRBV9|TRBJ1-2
CASSLTLESYGYTF
TGTGCCAGCAGCCTAACATTGGAGAGCTATGGCTACACCTTC
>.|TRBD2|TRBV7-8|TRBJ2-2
CASSFGTSGGGRTGELFF
TGTGCCAGCAGCTTTGGGACTAGCGGGGGGGGAAGAACCGGGGAGCTGTTTTTT
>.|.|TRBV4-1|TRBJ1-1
CASSQYSGGNTEAFF
TGCGCCAGCAGCCAATACAGCGGCGGGAACACTGAAGCTTTCTTT
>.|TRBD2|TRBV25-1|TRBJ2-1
CASSERPSGNNEQFF
TGTGCCAGCAGTGAACGGCCTAGCGGAAACAATGAGCAGTTCTTC
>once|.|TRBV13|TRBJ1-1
CASKRGQINTEAFF
TGTGCCAGCAAAAGAGGACAGATTAACACTGAAGCTTTCTTT
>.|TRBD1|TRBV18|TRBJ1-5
CASSTYSGTGNQPQHF
TGTGCCAGCTCAACATATTCCGGGACAGGAAATCAGCCCCAGCATTTT
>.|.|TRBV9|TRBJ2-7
CASSVGGISYEQYF
TGTGCCAGCAGCGTAGGAGGGATCTCCTACGAGCAGTACTTC
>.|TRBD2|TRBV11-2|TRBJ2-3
CASSSLAGEPTDTQYF
TGTGCCAGCAGCTCCTTAGCGGGGGAACCCACAGATACGCAGTATTTT
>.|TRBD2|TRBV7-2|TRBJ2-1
CASSIGLAGPYNEQFF
TGTGCCAGCAGCATCGGACTAGCGGGGCCTTACAATGAGCAGTTCTTC
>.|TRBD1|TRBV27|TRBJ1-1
CASSLGTGNTEAFF
TGTGCCAGCAGTTTGGGGACAGGGAACACTGAAGCTTTCTTT
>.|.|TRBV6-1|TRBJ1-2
CASILRQAGYGYTF
TGTGCCAGCATCCTCCGACAGGCGGGCTATGGCTACACCTTC